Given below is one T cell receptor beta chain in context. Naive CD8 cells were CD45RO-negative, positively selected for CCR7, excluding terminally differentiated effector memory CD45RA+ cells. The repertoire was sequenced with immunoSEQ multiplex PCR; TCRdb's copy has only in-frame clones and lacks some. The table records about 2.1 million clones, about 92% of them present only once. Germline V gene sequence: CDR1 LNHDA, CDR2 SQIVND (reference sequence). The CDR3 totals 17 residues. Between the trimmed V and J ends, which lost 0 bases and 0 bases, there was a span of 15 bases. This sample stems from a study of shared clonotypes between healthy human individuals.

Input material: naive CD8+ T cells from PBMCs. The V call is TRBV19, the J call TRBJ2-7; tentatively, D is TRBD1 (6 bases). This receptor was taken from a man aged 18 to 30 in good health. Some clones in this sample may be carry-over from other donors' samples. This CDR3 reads CASSIDLWQGSSYEQYF. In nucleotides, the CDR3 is TGTGCCAGTAGTATAGATCTTTGGCAGGGGAGCTCCTACGAGCAGTACTTC.